What follows describes a single T cell receptor (beta chain). The entry originates in a study of blood T cell repertoires in COVID-19. Study at large: Specimens from acute and convalescent COVID-19 originated in the United States, Italy and Spain. Nucleic acid was either cDNA or gDNA, and it came from T cells, B-cell-depleted T cells, or PBMCs.

In the original analysis: Amplification of reference gene primers was used by the study to estimate nucleated cell counts. Sequenced by immunoSEQ multiplex PCR; TCRdb stores in-frame clones only, minus some. The V and J calls and clone size are taken from that table; D and trimming were inferred from the DNA. The data contain 150,000 or so clones, around 83% of them singletons. CDR1 and CDR2 from the germline V gene are MNHNY and SVGAGI (reference sequence). The CDR3 has 16 amino acids. V dropped 6 bases and J dropped 3; count of bases not matched to a gene: 11. The TCR comes from a woman in her forties or fifties with acute or convalescent COVID-19. V is TRBV6-6 and J is TRBJ2-7; 10 bases fit TRBD1. Sequencing input: peripheral blood. The CDR3 nucleotides read TGTGCCAGCAGCGCACTGTTGACAGGGGGCGGCTACGAGCAGTACTTC. It yields the protein CASSALLTGGGYEQYF.